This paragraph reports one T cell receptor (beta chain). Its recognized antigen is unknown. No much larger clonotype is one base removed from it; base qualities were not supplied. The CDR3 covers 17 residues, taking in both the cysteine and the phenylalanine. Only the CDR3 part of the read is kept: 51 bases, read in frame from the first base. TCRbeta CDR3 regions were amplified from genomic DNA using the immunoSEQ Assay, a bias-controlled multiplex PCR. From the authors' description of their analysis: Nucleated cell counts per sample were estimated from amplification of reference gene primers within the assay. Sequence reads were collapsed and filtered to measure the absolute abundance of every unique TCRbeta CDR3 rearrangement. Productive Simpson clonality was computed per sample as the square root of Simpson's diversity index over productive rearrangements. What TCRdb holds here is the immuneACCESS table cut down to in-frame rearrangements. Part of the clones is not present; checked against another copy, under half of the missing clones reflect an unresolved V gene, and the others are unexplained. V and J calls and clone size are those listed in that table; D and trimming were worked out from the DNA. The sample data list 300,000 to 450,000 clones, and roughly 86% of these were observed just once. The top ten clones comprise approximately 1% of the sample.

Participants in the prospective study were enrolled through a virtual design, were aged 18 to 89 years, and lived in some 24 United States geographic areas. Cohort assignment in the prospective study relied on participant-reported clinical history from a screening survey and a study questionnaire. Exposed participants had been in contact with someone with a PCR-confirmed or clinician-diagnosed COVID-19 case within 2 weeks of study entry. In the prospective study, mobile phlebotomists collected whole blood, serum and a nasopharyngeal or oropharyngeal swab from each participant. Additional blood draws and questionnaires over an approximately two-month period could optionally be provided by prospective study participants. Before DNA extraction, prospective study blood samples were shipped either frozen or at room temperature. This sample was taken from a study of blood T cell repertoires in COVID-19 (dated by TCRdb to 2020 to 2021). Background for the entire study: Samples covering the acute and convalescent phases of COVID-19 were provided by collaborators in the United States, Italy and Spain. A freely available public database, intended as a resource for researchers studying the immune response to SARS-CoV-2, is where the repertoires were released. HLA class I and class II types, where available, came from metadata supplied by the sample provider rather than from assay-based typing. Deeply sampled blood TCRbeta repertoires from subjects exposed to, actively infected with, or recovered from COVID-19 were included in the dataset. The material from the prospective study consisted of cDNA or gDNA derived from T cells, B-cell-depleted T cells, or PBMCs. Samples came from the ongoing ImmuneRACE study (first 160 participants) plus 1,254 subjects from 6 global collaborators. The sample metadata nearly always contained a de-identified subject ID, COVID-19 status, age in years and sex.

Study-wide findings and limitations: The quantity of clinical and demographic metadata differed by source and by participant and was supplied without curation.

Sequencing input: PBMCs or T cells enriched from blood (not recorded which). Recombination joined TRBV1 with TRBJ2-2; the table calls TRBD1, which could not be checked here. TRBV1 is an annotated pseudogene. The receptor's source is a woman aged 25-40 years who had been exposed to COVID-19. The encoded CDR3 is CTSSHPLPTGGTGELFF. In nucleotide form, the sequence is TGCACCAGCAGCCACCCGCTACCGACAGGGGGCACCGGGGAGCTGTTTTTT.